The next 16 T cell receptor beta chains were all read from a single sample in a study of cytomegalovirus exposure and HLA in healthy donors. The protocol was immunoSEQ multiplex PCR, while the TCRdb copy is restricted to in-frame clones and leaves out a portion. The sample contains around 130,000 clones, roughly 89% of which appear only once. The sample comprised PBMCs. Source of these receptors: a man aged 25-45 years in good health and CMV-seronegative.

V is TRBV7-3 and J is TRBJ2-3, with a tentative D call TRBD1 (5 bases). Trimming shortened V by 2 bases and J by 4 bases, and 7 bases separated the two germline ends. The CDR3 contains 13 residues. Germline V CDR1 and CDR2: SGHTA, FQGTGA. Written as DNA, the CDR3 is TGTGCCAGCAGCTTACAGGGTGCAGATACGCAGTATTTT. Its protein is CASSLQGADTQYF.

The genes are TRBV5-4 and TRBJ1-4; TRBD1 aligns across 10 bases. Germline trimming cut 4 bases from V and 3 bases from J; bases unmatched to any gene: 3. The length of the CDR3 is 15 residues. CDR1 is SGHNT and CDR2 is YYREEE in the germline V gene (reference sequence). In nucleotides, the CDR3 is TGTGCCAGCAGCCCCGGACAGGGGGCTAATGAAAAACTGTTTTTT. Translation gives CASSPGQGANEKLFF.

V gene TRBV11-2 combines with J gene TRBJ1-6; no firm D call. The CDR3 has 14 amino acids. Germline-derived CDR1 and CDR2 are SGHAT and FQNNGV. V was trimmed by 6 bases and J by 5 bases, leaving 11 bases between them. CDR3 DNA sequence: TGTGCCAGCAGGAGCCACCTTAATAATTCACCCCTCCACTTT. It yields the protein CASRSHLNNSPLHF.

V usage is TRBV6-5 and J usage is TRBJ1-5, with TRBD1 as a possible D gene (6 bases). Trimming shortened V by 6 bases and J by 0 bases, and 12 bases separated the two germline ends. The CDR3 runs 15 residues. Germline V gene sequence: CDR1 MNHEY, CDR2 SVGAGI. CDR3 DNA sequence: TGTGCCAGCAGGATAGACAGGTTTAGCAATCAGCCCCAGCATTTT. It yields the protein CASRIDRFSNQPQHF.

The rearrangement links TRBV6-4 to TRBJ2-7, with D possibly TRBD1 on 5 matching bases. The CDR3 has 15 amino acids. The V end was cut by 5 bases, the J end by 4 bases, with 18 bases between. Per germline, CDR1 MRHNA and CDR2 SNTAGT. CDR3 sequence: CASSRRTGGAYEQYF. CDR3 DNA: TGTGCCAGCAGTCGAAGAACAGGTGGGGCTTACGAGCAGTACTTC.

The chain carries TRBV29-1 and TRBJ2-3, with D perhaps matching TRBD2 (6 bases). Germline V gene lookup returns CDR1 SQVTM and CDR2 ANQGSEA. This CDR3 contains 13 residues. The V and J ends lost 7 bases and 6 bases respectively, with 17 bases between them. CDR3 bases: TGCAGCGCGGTGGGGGGTTCAAAGGATACGCAGTATTTT. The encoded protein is CSAVGGSKDTQYF.

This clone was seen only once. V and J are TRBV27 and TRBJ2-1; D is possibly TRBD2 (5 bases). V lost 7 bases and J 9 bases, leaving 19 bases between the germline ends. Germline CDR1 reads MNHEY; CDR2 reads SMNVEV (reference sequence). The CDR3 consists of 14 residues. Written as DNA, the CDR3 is TGTGCCAGCACCATTGAGGGTGCTGTAGGTGAGCAGTTCTTC. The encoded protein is CASTIEGAVGEQFF.

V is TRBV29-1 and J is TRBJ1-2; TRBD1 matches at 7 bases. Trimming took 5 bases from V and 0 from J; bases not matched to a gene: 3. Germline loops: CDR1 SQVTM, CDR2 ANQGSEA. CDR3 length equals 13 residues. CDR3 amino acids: CSVSGTANYGYTF. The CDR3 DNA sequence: TGCAGCGTTTCCGGGACAGCTAACTATGGCTACACCTTC.

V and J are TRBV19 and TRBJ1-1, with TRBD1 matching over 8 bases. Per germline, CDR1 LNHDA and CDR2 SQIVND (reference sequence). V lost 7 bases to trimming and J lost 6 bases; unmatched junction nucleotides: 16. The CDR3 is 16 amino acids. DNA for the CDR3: TGTGCCAGTAACCGAGACAGGGGCTTCTTCGGCTCTGAAGCTTTCTTT. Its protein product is CASNRDRGFFGSEAFF.

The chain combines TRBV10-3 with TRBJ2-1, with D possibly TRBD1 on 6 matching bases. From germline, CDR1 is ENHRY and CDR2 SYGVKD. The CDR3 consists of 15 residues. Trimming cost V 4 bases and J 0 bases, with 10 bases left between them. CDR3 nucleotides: TGTGCCATCAGTGGGGACATAAGCTCCTACAATGAGCAGTTCTTC. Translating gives CAISGDISSYNEQFF.

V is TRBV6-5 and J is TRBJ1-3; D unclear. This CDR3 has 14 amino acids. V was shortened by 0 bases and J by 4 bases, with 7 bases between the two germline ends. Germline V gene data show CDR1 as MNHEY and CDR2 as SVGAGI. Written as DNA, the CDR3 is TGTGCCAGCAGTTACTCAACGGGGGGAAACACCATATATTTT. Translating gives CASSYSTGGNTIYF.

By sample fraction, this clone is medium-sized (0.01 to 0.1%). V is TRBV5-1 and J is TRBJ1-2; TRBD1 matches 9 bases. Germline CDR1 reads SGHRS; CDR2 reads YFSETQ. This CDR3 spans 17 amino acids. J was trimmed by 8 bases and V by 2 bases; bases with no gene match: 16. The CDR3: CASSFSGTGFTEVGYTF. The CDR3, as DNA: TGCGCCAGCAGCTTTTCAGGGACAGGGTTTACGGAGGTCGGCTACACCTTC.

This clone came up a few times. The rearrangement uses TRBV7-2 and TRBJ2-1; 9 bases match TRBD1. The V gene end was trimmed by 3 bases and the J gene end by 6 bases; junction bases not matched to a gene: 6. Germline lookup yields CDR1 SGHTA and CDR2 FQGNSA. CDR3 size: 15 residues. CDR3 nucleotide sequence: TGTGCCAGCAGCTTTCGGGACAGGGAAGGCAATGAGCAGTTCTTC. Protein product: CASSFRDREGNEQFF.

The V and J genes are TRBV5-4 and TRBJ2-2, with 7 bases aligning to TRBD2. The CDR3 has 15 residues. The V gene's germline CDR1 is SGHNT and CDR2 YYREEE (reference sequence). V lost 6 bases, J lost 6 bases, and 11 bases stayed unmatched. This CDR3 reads CASNPDWGGSGELFF. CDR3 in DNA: TGTGCCAGCAACCCGGACTGGGGAGGGTCCGGGGAGCTGTTTTTT.

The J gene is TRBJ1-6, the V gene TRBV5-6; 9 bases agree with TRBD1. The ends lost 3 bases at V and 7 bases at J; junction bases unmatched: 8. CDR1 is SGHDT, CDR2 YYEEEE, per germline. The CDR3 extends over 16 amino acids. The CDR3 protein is CASSSFGTGRNSPLHF. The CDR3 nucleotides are TGTGCCAGCAGCTCTTTTGGGACAGGGCGGAATTCACCCCTCCACTTT.

CDR3 region: CASSQERRRSTYEQYF. In DNA form, the CDR3 reads TGCGCCAGCAGCCAAGAAAGGCGGCGATCTACCTACGAGCAGTACTTC. The rearrangement joins TRBV4-1 to TRBJ2-7; D unresolved. Deletions cut 0 bases from V and 2 bases from J, with 14 bases between. This CDR3 spans 16 amino acids. Germline V gene lookup returns CDR1 MGHRA and CDR2 YSYEKL.